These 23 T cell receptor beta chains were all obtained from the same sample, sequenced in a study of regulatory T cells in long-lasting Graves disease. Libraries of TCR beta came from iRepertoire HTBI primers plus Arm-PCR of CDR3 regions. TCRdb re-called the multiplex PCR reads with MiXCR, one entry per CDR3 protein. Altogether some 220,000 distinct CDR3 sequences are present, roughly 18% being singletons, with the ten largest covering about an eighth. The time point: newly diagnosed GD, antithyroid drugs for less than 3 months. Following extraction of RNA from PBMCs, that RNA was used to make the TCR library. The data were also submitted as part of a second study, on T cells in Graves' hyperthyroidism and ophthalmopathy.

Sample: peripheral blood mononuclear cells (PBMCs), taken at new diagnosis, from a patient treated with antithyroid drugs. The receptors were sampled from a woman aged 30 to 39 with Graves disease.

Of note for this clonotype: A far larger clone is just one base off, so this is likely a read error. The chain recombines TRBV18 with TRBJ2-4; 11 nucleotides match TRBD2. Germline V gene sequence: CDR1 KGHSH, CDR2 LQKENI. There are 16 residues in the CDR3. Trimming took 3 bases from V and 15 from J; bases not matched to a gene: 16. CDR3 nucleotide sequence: TGTGCCAGCTCACCTTCGACTAGCGGGGAGGTAGAGACCCGGTACTTC. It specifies CASSPSTSGEVETRYF.

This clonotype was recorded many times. CDR3 amino acids: CASSERAGWLDDQPQHF. The CDR3 nucleotides read TGTGCCAGCAGTGAACGGGCAGGGTGGCTAGACGATCAGCCCCAGCATTTT. The chain uses TRBV2 and TRBJ1-5; tentatively, D is TRBD1 (5 bases). There are 17 residues in the CDR3. Germline V gene sequence: CDR1 SNHLY, CDR2 FYNNEI. The ends were cut back, 2 bases at V and 5 bases at J, with 19 bases in the middle. The whole variable domain, remainder taken from reference TRBV2 and TRBJ1-5, is EPEVTQTPSHQVTQMGQEVILRCVPISNHLYFYWYRQILGQKVEFLVSFYNNEISEKSEIFDDQFSVERPDGSNFTLKIRSTKLEDSAMYFCASSERAGWLDDQPQHFGDGTRLSIL.

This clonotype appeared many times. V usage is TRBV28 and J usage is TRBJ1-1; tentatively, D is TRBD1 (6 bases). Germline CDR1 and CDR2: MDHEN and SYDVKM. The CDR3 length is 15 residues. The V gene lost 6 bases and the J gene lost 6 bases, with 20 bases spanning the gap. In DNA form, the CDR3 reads TGTGCCAGCAGCCCAGCCTCAGGTAGGGGGGCTGAAGCTTTCTTT. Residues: CASSPASGRGAEAFF.

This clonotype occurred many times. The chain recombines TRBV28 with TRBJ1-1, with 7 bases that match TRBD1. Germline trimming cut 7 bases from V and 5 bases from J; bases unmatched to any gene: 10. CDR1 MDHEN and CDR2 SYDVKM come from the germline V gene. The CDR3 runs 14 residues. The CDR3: CASTLTGDRTEAFF. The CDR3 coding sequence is TGTGCCAGCACCTTAACAGGGGATCGAACTGAAGCTTTCTTT. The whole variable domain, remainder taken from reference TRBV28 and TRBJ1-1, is DVKVTQSSRYLVKRTGEKVFLECVQDMDHENMFWYRQDPGLGLRLIYFSYDVKMKEKGDIPEGYSVSREKKERFSLILESASTNQTSMYLCASTLTGDRTEAFFGQGTRLTVV.

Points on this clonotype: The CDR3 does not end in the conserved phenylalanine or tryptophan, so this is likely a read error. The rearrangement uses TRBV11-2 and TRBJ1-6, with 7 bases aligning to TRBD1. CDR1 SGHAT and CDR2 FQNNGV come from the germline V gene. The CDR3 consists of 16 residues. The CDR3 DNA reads TGTGCCAGCAGCACGACAGGGAGCTCCTATAATTCCCCCCTCCACTCT. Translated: CASSTTGSSYNSPLHS.

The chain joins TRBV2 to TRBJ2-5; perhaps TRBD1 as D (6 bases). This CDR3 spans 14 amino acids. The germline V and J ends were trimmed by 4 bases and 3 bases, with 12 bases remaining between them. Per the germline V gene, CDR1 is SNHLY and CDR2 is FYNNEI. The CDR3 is CASSVGTPEETQYF. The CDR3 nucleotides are TGTGCCAGCAGTGTTGGGACACCGGAAGAGACCCAGTACTTC.

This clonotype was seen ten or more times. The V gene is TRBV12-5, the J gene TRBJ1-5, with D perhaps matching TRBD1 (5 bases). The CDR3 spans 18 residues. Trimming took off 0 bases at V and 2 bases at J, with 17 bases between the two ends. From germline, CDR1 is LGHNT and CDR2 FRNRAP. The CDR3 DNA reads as TGTGCTAGTGGTTTGGTACTGGGCAGGGTGAGGGGCAATCAGCCCCAGCATTTT. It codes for CASGLVLGRVRGNQPQHF.

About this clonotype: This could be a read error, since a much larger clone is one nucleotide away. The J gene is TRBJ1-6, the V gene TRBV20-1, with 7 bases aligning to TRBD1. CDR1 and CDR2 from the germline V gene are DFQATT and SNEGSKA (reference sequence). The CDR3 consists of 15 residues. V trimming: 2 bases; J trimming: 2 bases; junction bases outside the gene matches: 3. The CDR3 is CSARPTGTYNSPLHF. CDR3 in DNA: TGCAGTGCTAGACCGACAGGGACCTATAATTCACCCCTCCACTTT.

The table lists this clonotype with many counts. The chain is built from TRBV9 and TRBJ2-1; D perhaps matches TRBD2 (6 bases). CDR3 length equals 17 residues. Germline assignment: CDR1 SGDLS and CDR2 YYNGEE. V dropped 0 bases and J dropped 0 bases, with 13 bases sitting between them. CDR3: CASSVAPSADSYNEQFF. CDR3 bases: TGTGCCAGCAGCGTAGCCCCTAGCGCGGACTCCTACAATGAGCAGTTCTTC.

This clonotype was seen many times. The CDR3 DNA follows: TGTGCCAGCAGCGTAGGTGGGAGCTCTGGAAACACCATATATTTT. This gives the protein CASSVGGSSGNTIYF. The chain has TRBV9 and TRBJ1-3; D not certain. The V end was cut by 0 bases, the J end by 0 bases, with 7 bases between. This CDR3 comprises 15 residues. The V gene's germline CDR1 is SGDLS and CDR2 YYNGEE. Together with reference TRBV9 and TRBJ1-3, the CDR3 gives the full variable domain: DSGVTQTPKHLITATGQRVTLRCSPRSGDLSVYWYQQSLDQGLQFLIQYYNGEERAKGNILERFSAQQFPDLHSELNLSSLELGDSALYFCASSVGGSSGNTIYFGEGSWLTVV.

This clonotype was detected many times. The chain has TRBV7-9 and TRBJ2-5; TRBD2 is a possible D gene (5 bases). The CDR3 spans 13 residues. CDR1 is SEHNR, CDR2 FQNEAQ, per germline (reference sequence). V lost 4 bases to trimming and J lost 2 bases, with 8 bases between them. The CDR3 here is CASSYSEQETQYF. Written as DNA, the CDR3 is TGTGCCAGCAGCTATAGCGAGCAAGAGACCCAGTACTTC.

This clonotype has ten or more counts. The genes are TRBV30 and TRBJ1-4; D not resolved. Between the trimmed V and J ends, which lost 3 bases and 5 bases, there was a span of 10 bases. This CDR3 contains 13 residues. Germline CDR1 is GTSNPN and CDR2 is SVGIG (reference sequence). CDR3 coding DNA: TGTGCCTGGAGCCCCGGACTGAATGAAAAACTGTTTTTT. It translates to CAWSPGLNEKLFF.

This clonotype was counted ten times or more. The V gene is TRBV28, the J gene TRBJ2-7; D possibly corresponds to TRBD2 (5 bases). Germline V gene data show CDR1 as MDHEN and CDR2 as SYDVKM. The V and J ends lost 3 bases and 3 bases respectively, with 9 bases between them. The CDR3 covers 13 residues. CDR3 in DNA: TGTGCCAGCAGTTTTGGGAGAGGCTACGAGCAGTACTTC. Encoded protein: CASSFGRGYEQYF.

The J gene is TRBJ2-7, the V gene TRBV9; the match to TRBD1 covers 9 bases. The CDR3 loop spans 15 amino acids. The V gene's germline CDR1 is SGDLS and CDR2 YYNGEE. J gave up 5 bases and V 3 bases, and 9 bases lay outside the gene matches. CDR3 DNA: TGTGCCAGCAGCGCATACACAGGGGGCCTCAACGAGCAGTACTTC. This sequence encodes CASSAYTGGLNEQYF. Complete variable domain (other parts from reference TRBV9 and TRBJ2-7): DSGVTQTPKHLITATGQRVTLRCSPRSGDLSVYWYQQSLDQGLQFLIQYYNGEERAKGNILERFSAQQFPDLHSELNLSSLELGDSALYFCASSAYTGGLNEQYFGPGTRLTVT.

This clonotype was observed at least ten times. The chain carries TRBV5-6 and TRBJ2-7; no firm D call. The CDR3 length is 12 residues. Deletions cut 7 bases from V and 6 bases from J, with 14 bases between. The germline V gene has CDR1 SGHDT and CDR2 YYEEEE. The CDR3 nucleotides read TGTGCCAGCCAGCTTACGGGCCTCGAGCAGTACTTC. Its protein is CASQLTGLEQYF.

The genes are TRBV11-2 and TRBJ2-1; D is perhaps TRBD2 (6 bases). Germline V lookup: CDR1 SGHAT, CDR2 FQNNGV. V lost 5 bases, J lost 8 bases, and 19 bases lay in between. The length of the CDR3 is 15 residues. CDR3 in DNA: TGTGCCAGCAGCCTGTCGGGACTGCCTTGGTATGAGCAGTTCTTC. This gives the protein CASSLSGLPWYEQFF.

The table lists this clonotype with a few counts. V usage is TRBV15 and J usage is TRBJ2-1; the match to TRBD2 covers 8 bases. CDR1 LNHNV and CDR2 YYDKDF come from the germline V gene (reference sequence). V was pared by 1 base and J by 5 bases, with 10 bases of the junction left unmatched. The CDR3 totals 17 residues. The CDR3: CATSRGDGLAEHNEQFF. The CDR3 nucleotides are TGTGCCACCAGCAGAGGGGACGGACTAGCAGAACACAATGAGCAGTTCTTC.

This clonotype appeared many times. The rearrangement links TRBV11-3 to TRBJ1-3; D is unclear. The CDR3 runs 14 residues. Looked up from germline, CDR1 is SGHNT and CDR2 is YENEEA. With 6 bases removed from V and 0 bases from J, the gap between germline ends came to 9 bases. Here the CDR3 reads CASSQMYSGNTIYF. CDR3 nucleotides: TGTGCCAGCAGTCAGATGTACTCTGGAAACACCATATATTTT.

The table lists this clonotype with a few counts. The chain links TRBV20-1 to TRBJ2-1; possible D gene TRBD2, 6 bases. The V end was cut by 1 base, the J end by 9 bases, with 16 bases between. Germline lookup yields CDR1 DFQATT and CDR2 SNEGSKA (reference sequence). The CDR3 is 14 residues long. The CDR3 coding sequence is TGCAGTGCTAGAGGACTAGTGGGATTTGGTGAGCAGTTCTTC. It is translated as CSARGLVGFGEQFF.

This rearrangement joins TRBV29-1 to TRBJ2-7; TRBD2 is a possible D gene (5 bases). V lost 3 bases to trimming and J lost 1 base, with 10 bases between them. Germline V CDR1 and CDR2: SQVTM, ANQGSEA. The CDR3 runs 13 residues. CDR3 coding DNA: TGCAGCGTTGAGATCGGGGAGTCCTACGAGCAGTACTTC. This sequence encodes CSVEIGESYEQYF.

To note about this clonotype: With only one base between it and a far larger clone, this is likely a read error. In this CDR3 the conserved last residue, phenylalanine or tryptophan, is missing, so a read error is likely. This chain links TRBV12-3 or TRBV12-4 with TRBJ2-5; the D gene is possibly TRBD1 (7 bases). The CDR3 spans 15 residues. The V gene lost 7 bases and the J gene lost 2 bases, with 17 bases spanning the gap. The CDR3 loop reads CASKRATGRQETQYY. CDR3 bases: TGTGCCAGCAAACGGGCGACAGGGAGGCAAGAGACCCAGTACTAC.

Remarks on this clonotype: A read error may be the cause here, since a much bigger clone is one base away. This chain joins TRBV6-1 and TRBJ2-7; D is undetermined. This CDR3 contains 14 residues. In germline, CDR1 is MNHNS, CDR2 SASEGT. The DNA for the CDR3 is TGTGCCAGCAGCCCTATAGTTCCTGCCTACAAGCAGTACTTC. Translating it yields CASSPIVPAYKQYF.

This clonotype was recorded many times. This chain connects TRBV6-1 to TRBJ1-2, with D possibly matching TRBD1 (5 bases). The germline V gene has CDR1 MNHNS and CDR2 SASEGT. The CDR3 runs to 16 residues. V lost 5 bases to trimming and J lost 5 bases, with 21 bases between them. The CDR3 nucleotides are TGTGCCAGCAGTAATCGTGGGACCCCACGGCGGTATGGCTACACCTTC. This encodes CASSNRGTPRRYGYTF.